The clone carrying this TCR beta chain appeared a few times. What it binds is unknown. The sample originates from a study of cytomegalovirus exposure and HLA in healthy donors. Study at large: A prior analysis found more than 90 million unique TCR beta sequences from around 180 million T cells.

Study-wide results and limits: Being indistinguishable, some V segments were excluded, TRBV6-2 and TRBV6-3 among them. Common viral pathogens seemed, in a later analysis, to connect with several of the most significant clusters.

Primers for the PCR totalled 60 Vbeta and 13 Jbeta. The assay was immunoSEQ multiplex PCR, and TCRdb's table has in-frame clones only and misses some. This sample has some 200,000 clones, with approximately 70% found just once. The CDR3 totals 14 residues. Germline V gene lookup returns CDR1 PRHDT and CDR2 FYEKMQ (reference sequence). V was clipped by 8 bases and J by 10 bases, with 23 bases between them. Sequences were obtained from PBMCs. The source of this sequence is a man aged 35 to 55 in good health and CMV-seropositive. V gene TRBV13 combines with J gene TRBJ1-1; a possible D gene is TRBD1 (6 bases). The CDR3 nucleotides read TGTGCCAGCGGTACTACAGGGTACCCCCATGGAGCTTTCTTT. This translates into CASGTTGYPHGAFF.